The present entry profiles one T cell receptor beta chain with its context. These data belong to a study of blood T cell repertoires in COVID-19. Study at large: T cells, B-cell-depleted T cells, or PBMCs provided the cDNA or gDNA that served as material.

Methods used by the authors: Reference gene primers were amplified, and this amplification served to estimate nucleated cell counts. The protocol was immunoSEQ multiplex PCR, while the TCRdb copy is restricted to in-frame clones and leaves out a portion. The DNA gave D and trimming, while V, J and clone size come from that table. The sample has 350,000 to 500,000 clones; approximately 90% are singletons. Enrolled through a virtual design, the participants were between 18 and 89 years of age and came from under 30 US areas. Germline trimming cut 1 base from V and 1 base from J; bases unmatched to any gene: 8. The CDR3 totals 17 residues. CDR1 is SGHAT and CDR2 is FQNNGV in the germline V gene.

What was sequenced was PBMCs or T cells enriched from blood (not recorded which). V and J are TRBV11-2 and TRBJ2-7, with 9 bases that match TRBD1. The source of this sequence is a woman younger than 35 who had been exposed to COVID-19. The CDR3 DNA reads TGTGCCAGCAGCTTAGTTCCGGGACAGGGAACATCCTACGAGCAGTACTTC. Its translation is CASSLVPGQGTSYEQYF.